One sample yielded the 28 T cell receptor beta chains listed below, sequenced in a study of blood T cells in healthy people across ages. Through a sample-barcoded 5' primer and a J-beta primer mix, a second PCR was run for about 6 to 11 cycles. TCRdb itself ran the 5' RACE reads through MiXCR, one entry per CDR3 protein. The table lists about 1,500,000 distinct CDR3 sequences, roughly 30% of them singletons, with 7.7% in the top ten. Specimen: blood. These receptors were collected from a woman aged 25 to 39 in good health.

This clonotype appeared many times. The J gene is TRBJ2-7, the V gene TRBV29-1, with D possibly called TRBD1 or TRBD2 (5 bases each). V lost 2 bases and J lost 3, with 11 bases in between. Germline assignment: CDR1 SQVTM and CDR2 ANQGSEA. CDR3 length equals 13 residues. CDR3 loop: CSVESGRGYEQYF. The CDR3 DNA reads TGCAGCGTTGAATCGGGACGGGGCTACGAGCAGTACTTC.

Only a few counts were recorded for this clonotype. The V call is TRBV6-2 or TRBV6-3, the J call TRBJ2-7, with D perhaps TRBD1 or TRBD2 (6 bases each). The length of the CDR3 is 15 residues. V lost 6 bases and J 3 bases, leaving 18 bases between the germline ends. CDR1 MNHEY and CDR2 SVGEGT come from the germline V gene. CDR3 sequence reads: CASRGAGGLLYEQYF. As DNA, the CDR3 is TGTGCCAGCAGAGGTGCCGGGGGCCTCCTCTACGAGCAGTACTTC.

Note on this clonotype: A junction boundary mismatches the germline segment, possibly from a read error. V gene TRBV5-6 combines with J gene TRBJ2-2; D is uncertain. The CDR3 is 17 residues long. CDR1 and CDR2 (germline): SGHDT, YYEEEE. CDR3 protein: CANSLESRTRNTGELFF. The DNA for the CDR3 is TGTGCCAACAGCTTGGAGTCGAGGACGCGCAACACCGGGGAGCTGTTTTTT.

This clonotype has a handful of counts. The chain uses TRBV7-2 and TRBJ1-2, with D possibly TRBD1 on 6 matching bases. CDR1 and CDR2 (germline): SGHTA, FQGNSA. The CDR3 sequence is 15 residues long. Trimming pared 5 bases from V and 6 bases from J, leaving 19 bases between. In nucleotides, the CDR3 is TGTGCCAGCAGCACCCAGGCTACAGGGAGGGATGGCTACACCTTC. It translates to CASSTQATGRDGYTF.

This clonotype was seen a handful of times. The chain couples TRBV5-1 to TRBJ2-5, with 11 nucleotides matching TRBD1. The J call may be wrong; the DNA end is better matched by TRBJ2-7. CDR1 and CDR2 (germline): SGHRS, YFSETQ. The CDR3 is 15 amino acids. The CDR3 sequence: CASSPGQGALLEQYF. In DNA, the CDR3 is TGCGCCAGCAGCCCTGGACAGGGGGCTCTCCTCGAGCAGTACTTC.

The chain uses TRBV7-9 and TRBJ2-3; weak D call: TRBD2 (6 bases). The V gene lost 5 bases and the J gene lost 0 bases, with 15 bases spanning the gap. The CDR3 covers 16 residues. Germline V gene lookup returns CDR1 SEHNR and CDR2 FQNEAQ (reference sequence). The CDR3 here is CASSKTGGRSTDTQYF. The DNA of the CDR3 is TGTGCCAGCAGCAAAACCGGGGGACGAAGCACAGATACGCAGTATTTT. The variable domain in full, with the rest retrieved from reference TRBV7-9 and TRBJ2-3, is DTGVSQNPRHKITKRGQNVTFRCDPISEHNRLYWYRQTLGQGPEFLTYFQNEAQLEKSRLLSDRFSAERPKGSFSTLEIQRTEQGDSAMYLCASSKTGGRSTDTQYFGPGTRLTVL.

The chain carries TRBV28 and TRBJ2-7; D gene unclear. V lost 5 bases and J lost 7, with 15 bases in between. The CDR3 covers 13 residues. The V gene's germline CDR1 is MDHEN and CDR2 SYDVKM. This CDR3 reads CASSKVFRREQYF. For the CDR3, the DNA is TGTGCCAGCAGTAAGGTATTTCGTCGGGAGCAGTACTTC.

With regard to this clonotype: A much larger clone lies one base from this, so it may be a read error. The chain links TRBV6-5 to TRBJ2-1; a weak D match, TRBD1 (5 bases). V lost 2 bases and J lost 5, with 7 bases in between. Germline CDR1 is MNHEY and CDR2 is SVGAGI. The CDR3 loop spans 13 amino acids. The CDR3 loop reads CASSYDSDNEQFF. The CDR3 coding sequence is TGTGCCAGCAGTTACGACAGTGACAATGAGCAGTTCTTC.

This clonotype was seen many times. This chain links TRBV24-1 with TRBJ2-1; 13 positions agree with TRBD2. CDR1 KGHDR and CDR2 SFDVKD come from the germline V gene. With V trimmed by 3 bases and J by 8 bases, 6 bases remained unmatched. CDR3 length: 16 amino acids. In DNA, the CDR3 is TGTGCCACCAGTGATAGCGGGACTAGCGGGAAAGATGAGCAGTTCTTC. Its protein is CATSDSGTSGKDEQFF.

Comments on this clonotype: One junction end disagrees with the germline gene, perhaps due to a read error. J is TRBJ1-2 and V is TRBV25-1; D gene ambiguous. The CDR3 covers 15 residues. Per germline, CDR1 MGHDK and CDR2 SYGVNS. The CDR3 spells CAGSESTEPNYGYTF. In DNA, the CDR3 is TGTGCCGGCAGTGAGTCGACCGAACCCAACTATGGCTACACCTTC.

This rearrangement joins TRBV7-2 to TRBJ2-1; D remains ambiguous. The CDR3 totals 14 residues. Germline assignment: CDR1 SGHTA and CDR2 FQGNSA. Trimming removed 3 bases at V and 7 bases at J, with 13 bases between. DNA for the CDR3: TGTGCCAGCAGCTTCCCCGACCAGAGGAATGAGCAGTTCTTC. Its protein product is CASSFPDQRNEQFF.

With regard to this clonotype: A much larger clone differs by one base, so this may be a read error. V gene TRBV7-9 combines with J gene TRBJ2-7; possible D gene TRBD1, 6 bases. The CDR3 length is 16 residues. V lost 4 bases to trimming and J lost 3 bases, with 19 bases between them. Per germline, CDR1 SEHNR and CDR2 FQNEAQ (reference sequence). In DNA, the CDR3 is TGTGCCAGCAGCTCCGGGATGGGACAAGTTTGCTACGAGCAGTACTTC. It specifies CASSSGMGQVCYEQYF.

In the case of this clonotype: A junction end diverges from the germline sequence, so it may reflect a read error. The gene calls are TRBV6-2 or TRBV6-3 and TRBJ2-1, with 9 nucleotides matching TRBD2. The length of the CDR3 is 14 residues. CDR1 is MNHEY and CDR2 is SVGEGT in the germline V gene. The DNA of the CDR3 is TGTGCCAGCAGGTACTGGGGGACTAGCAGTGAGCAGTTCTTC. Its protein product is CASRYWGTSSEQFF.

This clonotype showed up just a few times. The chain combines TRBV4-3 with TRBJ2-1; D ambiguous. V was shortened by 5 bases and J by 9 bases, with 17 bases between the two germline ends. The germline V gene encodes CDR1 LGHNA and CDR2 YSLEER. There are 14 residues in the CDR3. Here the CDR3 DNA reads TGCGCCAGCAGCGCAGAACCCACTTGGGGTGAGCAGTTCTTC. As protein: CASSAEPTWGEQFF.

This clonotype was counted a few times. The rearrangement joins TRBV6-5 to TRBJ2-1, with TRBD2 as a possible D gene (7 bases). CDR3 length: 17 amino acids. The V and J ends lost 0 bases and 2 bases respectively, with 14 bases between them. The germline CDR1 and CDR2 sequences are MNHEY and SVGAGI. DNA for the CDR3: TGTGCCAGCAGTTACTCCCTTCCGGGGGGCCCCTACAATGAGCAGTTCTTC. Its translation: CASSYSLPGGPYNEQFF.

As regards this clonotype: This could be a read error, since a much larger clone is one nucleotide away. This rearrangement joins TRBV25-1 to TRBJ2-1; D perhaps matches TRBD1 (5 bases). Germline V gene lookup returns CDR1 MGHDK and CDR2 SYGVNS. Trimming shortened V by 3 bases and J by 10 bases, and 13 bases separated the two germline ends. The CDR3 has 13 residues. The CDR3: CASSDPGFYEQFF. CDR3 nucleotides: TGTGCCAGCAGTGATCCAGGGTTCTACGAGCAGTTCTTC.

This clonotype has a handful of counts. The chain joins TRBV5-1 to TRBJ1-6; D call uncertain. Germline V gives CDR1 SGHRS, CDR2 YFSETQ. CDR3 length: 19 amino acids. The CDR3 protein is CHLPAKKSPNTLYNSPLHF. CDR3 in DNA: TGCCACCTCCCGGCAAAAAAATCCCCCAACACCCTTTATAATTCACCCCTCCACTTT.

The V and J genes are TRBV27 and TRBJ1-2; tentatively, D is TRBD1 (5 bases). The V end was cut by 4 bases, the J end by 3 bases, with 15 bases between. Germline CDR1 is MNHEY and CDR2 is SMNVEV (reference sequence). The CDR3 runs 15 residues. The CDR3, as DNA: TGTGCCAGCAGTTCTGACATGGGAGGGGACTATGGCTACACCTTC. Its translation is CASSSDMGGDYGYTF.

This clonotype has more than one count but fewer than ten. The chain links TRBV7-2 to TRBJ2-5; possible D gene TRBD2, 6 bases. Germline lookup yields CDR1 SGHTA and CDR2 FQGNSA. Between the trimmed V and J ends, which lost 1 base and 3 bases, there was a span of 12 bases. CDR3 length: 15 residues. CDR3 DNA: TGTGCCAGCAGCTTAGGGAGGGCAGGCGAAGAGACCCAGTACTTC. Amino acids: CASSLGRAGEETQYF.

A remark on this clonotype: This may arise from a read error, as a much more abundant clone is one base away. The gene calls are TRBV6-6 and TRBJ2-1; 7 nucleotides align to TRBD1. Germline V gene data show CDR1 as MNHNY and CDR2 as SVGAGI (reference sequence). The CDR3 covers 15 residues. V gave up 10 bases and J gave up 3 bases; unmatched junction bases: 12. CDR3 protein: CANSTGPGGYNEQFF. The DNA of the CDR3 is TGTGCCAACAGCACAGGGCCAGGGGGCTACAATGAGCAGTTCTTC.

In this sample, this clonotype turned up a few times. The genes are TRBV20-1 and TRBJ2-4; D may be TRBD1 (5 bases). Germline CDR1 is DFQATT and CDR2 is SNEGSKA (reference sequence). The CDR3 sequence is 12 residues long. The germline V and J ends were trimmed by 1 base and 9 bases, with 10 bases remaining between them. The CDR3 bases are TGCAGTGCTAGAGGGGGCCTGGGCATTCAGTACTTC. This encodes CSARGGLGIQYF.

The DNA of the CDR3 is TGCAGTGCTAGAGAGGGGGCGGGTTACGTTCAGTACTTC. It translates to CSAREGAGYVQYF. The chain employs TRBV20-1 and TRBJ2-4, with D possibly TRBD1 on 6 matching bases. Germline CDR1 and CDR2: DFQATT and SNEGSKA (reference sequence). This CDR3 spans 13 amino acids. V dropped 0 bases and J dropped 11 bases, with 14 bases sitting between them.

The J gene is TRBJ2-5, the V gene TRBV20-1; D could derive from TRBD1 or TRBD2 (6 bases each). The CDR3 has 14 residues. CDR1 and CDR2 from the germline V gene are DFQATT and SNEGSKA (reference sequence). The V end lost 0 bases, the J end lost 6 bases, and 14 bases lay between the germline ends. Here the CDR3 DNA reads TGCAGTGCTAGAGAGGGGGGCCCGACGAAGACCCAGTACTTC. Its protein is CSAREGGPTKTQYF.

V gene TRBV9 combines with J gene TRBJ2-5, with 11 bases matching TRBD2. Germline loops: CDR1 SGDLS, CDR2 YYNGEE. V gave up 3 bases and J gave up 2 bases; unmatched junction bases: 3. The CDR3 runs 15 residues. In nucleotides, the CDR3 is TGTGCCAGCAGCGCGACTAGCGGGGCGCAAGAGACCCAGTACTTC. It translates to CASSATSGAQETQYF.

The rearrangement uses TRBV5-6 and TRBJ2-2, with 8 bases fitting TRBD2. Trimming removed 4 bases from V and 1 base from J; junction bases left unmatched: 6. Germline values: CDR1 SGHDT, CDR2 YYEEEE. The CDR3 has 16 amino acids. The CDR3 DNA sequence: TGTGCCAGCAGCCTACATAGCGGGGTGAACACCGGGGAGCTGTTTTTT. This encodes CASSLHSGVNTGELFF.

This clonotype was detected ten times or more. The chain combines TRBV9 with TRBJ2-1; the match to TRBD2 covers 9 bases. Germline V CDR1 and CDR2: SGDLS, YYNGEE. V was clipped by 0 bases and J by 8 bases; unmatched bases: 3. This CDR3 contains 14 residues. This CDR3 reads CASSVGASGDEQFF. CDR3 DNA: TGTGCCAGCAGCGTAGGGGCTAGCGGGGATGAGCAGTTCTTC. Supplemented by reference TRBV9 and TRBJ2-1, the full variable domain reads DSGVTQTPKHLITATGQRVTLRCSPRSGDLSVYWYQQSLDQGLQFLIQYYNGEERAKGNILERFSAQQFPDLHSELNLSSLELGDSALYFCASSVGASGDEQFFGPGTRLTVL.

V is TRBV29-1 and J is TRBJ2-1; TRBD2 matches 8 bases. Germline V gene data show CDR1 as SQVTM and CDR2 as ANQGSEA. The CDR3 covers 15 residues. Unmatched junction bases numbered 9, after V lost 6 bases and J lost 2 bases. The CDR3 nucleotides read TGCAGCGTAGGCCCTCGCGGGGGGACCTACAATGAGCAGTTCTTC. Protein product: CSVGPRGGTYNEQFF.

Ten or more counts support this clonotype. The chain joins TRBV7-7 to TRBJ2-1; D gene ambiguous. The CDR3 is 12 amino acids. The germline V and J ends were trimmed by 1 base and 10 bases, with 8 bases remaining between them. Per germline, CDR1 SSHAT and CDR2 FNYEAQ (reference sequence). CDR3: CASSLERGEQFF. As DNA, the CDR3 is TGTGCCAGCAGCTTAGAAAGAGGAGAGCAGTTCTTC.